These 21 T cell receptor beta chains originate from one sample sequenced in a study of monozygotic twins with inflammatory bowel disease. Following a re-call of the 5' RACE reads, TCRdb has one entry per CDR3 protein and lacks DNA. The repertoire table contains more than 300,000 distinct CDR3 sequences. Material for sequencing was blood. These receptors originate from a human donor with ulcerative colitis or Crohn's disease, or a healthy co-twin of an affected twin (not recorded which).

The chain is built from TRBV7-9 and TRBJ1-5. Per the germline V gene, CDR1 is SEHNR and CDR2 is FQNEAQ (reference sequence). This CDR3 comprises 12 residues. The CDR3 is CASSLGNQPQHF.

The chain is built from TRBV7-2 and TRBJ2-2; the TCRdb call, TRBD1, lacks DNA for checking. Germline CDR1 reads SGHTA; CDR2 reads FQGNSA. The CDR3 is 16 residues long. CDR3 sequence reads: CASSLDGGARTGELFF.

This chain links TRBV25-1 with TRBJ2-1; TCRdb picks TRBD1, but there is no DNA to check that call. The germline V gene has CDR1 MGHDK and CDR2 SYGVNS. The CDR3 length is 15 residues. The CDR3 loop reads CASSEWRQGGNEQFF.

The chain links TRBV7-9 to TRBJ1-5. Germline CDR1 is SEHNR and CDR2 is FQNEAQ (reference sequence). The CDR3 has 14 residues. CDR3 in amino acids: CASSFGSPNQPQHF.

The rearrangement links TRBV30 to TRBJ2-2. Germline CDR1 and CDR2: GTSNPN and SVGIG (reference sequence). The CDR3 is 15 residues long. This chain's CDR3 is CAWSVRVANTGELFF.

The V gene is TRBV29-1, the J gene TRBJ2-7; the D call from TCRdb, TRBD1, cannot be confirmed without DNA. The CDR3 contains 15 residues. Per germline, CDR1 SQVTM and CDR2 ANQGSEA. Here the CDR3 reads CSVEEGQGASYEQYF.

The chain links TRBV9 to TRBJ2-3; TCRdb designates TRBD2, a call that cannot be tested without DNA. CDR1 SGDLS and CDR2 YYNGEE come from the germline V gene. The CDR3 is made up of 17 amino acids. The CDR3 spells CASSVSGTSGPLDTQYF.

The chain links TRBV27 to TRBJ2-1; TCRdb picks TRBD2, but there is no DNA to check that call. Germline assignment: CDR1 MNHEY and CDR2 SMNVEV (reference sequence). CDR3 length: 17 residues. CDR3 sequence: CASSGASGRPGLGEQFF.

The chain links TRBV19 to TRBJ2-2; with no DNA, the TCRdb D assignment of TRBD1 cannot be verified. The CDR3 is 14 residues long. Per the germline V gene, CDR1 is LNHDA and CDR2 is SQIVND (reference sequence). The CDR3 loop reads CASSEATGIGELFF.

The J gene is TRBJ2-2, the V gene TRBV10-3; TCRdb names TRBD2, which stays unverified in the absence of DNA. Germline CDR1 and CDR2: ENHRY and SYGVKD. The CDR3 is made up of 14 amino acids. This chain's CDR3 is CAISESAGPGELFF.

This CDR3 is CASSLNGRAPETQYF. The J gene is TRBJ2-5, the V gene TRBV7-2. CDR3 size: 15 residues. Germline values: CDR1 SGHTA, CDR2 FQGNSA.

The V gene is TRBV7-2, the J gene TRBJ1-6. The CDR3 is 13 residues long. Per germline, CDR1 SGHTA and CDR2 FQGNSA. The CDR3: CASSLLWNSPLHF.

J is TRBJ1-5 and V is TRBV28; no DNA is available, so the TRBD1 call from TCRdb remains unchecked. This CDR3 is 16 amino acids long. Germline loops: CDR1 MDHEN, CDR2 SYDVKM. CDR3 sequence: CASSLPGTGGNQPQHF.

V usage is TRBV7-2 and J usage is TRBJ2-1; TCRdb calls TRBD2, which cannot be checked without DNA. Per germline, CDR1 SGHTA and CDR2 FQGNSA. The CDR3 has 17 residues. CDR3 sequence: CASSLVVSGTSGAEQFF.

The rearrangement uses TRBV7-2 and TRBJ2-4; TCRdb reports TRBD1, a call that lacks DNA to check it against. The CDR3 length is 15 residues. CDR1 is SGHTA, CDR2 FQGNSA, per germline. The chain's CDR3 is CASTIARAGGNIQYF. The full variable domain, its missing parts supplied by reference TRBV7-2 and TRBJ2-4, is GAGVSQSPSNKVTEKGKDVELRCDPISGHTALYWYRQSLGQGLEFLIYFQGNSAPDKSGLPSDRFSAERTGGSVSTLTIQRTQQEDSAVYLCASTIARAGGNIQYFGAGTRLSVL.

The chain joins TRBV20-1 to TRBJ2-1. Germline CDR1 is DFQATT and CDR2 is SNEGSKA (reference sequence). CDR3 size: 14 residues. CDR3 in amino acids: CSARDTTIYNEQFF.

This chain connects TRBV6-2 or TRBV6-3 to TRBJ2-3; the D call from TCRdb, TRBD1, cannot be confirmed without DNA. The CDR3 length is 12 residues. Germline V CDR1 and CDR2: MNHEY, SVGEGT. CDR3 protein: CASSYSVGGWYF.

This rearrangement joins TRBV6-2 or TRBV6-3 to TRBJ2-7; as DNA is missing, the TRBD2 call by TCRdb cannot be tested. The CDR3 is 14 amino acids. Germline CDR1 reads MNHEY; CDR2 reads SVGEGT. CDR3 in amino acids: CASSYRTSSYEQYF.

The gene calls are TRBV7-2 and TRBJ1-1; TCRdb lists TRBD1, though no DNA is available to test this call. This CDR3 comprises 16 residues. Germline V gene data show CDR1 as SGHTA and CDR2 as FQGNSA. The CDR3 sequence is CASRLRGGAMNTEAFF.

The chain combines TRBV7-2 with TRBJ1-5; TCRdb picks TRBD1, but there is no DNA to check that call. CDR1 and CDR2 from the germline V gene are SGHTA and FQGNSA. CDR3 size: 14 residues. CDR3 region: CASSTPGSDQPQHF.

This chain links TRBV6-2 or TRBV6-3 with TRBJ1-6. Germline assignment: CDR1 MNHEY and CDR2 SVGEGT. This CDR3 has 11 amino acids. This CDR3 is CASNNNSPLHF.